These 18 T cell receptor beta chains originate from one sample sequenced in a study of blood T cell repertoires in COVID-19. The protocol was immunoSEQ multiplex PCR, while the TCRdb copy is restricted to in-frame clones and leaves out a portion. The sample has 300,000 or so clones; around 86% are singletons. Source material: PBMCs or T cells enriched from blood (not recorded which). All receptors come from a woman between 35 and 50 years old with acute COVID-19.

The rearrangement links TRBV19 to TRBJ1-2; 7 bases fit TRBD1. The CDR3 contains 13 residues. CDR1 LNHDA and CDR2 SQIVND come from the germline V gene (reference sequence). J lost 6 bases, V lost 3 bases, and 4 bases had no gene match. The CDR3 nucleotides read TGTGCCAGTAGTATCCAGGGGGGTCATGGCTACACCTTC. Amino acid sequence: CASSIQGGHGYTF.

This chain links TRBV5-5 with TRBJ2-7; tentatively, D is TRBD1 (5 bases). This CDR3 spans 15 amino acids. Trimming took off 2 bases at V and 3 bases at J, with 15 bases between the two ends. Germline V CDR1 and CDR2: SGHKS, YYEKEE (reference sequence). The CDR3 DNA follows: TGTGCCAGCAGCTTATATTCCAGGGTGGGCTACGAGCAGTACTTC. Protein: CASSLYSRVGYEQYF.

The rearrangement links TRBV20-1 to TRBJ2-3; the match to TRBD2 covers 8 bases. Looked up from germline, CDR1 is DFQATT and CDR2 is SNEGSKA (reference sequence). The CDR3 has 12 amino acids. V lost 3 bases, J lost 15 bases, and 11 bases stayed unmatched. This CDR3 is CSASRPGLDVYF. Written as DNA, the CDR3 is TGCAGTGCTAGTCGCCCGGGACTAGACGTTTATTTT.

The chain has TRBV27 and TRBJ2-3; no firm D call. The V and J ends lost 5 bases and 1 base respectively, with 16 bases between them. Germline V gene sequence: CDR1 MNHEY, CDR2 SMNVEV (reference sequence). There are 16 residues in the CDR3. As DNA, the CDR3 is TGTGCCAGCAGTGCCCGTGTTTGGAGTGGCACAGATACGCAGTATTTT. Translating it yields CASSARVWSGTDTQYF.

V is TRBV3-1 (or the pseudogene TRBV3-2) and J is TRBJ2-5; D remains unclear. Germline CDR1 LGHDT, CDR2 YNNKEL (reference sequence). This CDR3 has 14 residues. The V gene lost 4 bases and the J gene lost 7 bases, with 16 bases spanning the gap. The CDR3 nucleotides are TGTGCCAGCAGCCCGGCTCTCGCCCCGGGGACCCAGTACTTC. This gives the protein CASSPALAPGTQYF.

This rearrangement joins TRBV7-2 to TRBJ1-5, with TRBD1 as a possible D gene (5 bases). Per germline, CDR1 SGHTA and CDR2 FQGNSA. The CDR3 totals 15 residues. V was clipped by 6 bases and J by 5 bases, with 17 bases between them. The CDR3 DNA sequence: TGTGCCAGCAGTCCCGGGCCAAAAGGGGATCAGCCCCAGCATTTT. Its translation is CASSPGPKGDQPQHF. Supplemented by reference TRBV7-2 and TRBJ1-5, the full variable domain reads GAGVSQSPSNKVTEKGKDVELRCDPISGHTALYWYRQSLGQGLEFLIYFQGNSAPDKSGLPSDRFSAERTGGSVSTLTIQRTQQEDSAVYLCASSPGPKGDQPQHFGDGTRLSIL.

This chain connects TRBV4-2 to TRBJ2-7; D ambiguous. The germline V gene has CDR1 LGHNA and CDR2 YNFKEQ. The V end lost 2 bases, the J end lost 3 bases, and 17 bases lay between the germline ends. CDR3 length equals 16 residues. The CDR3 sequence: CASSQWAGGTDYEQYF. The DNA of the CDR3 is TGTGCCAGCAGCCAATGGGCTGGTGGCACCGACTACGAGCAGTACTTC.

The V call is TRBV18, the J call TRBJ2-7; D gene uncertain. The germline V gene has CDR1 KGHSH and CDR2 LQKENI. Trimming removed 3 bases at V and 0 bases at J, with 6 bases between. There are 13 residues in the CDR3. CDR3: CASSPRSSYEQYF. The CDR3 DNA reads as TGTGCCAGCTCACCGAGAAGCTCCTACGAGCAGTACTTC.

The J gene is TRBJ2-5, the V gene TRBV28, with 8 bases fitting TRBD1. With 5 bases clipped from V and 2 bases from J, the junction kept 7 bases outside the gene matches. Germline lookup yields CDR1 MDHEN and CDR2 SYDVKM. The CDR3 length is 15 residues. CDR3 DNA: TGTGCCAGCAGTACCCAGGACAGGGTTCAAGAGACCCAGTACTTC. Translation: CASSTQDRVQETQYF.

This rearrangement joins TRBV7-9 to TRBJ1-4; D is perhaps TRBD1 (6 bases). The CDR3 consists of 13 residues. CDR1 and CDR2 from the germline V gene are SEHNR and FQNEAQ (reference sequence). Trimming removed 10 bases at V and 5 bases at J, with 14 bases between. The DNA for the CDR3 is TGTGCCACAGAGGGGGATGAAAATGAAAAACTGTTTTTT. This codes for CATEGDENEKLFF.

The chain recombines TRBV28 with TRBJ1-2; TRBD1 is a possible D gene (5 bases). Germline-derived CDR1 and CDR2 are MDHEN and SYDVKM. This CDR3 is 14 amino acids long. Trimming removed 7 bases at V and 3 bases at J, with 15 bases between. The CDR3 sequence is CASIQGSDDYGYTF. The CDR3 nucleotides read TGTGCCAGCATTCAGGGTTCAGACGACTATGGCTACACCTTC.

This rearrangement joins TRBV19 to TRBJ2-3; D may be TRBD1 (5 bases). Germline V lookup: CDR1 LNHDA, CDR2 SQIVND (reference sequence). V was pared by 11 bases and J by 0 bases, with 12 bases between. This CDR3 spans 13 amino acids. CDR3 nucleotide sequence: TGTGCCTGTCTAGGGGCTAGCACAGATACGCAGTATTTT. This codes for CACLGASTDTQYF.

The V and J genes are TRBV4-2 and TRBJ1-2; TRBD1 matches at 9 bases. The CDR3 is 15 residues long. With 2 bases clipped from V and 2 bases from J, the junction kept 3 bases outside the gene matches. Germline V gene lookup returns CDR1 LGHNA and CDR2 YNFKEQ. The CDR3 bases are TGTGCCAGCAGCCAACCCGGGACAGGGAACTATGGCTACACCTTC. Its translation: CASSQPGTGNYGYTF.

The rearrangement joins TRBV6-2 or TRBV6-3 to TRBJ2-7; D possibly corresponds to TRBD1 (6 bases). Between the trimmed V and J ends, which lost 6 bases and 2 bases, there was a span of 17 bases. Germline CDR1 reads MNHEY; CDR2 reads SVGEGT. The CDR3 has 15 residues. CDR3 protein: CASSLQGRGPYEQYF. DNA of the CDR3: TGTGCCAGCAGCCTCCAGGGGAGAGGGCCCTACGAGCAGTACTTC.

The chain links TRBV9 to TRBJ2-3; 9 nucleotides align to TRBD1. The CDR3 covers 16 residues. Germline V gene lookup returns CDR1 SGDLS and CDR2 YYNGEE. After removal of 4 bases from V and 2 bases from J, the junction contained 8 bases not matched to a gene. CDR3 DNA: TGTGCCAGCAGCCTCTTCGGGACAGGGATCACAGATACGCAGTATTTT. It encodes CASSLFGTGITDTQYF.

The chain links TRBV19 to TRBJ1-6; 8 bases map to TRBD1. J lost 8 bases, V lost 5 bases, and 5 bases had no gene match. Germline loops: CDR1 LNHDA, CDR2 SQIVND (reference sequence). The CDR3 covers 14 residues. CDR3 loop: CASSRDRSYSPLHF. In DNA, the CDR3 is TGTGCCAGTAGTCGGGACAGGTCTTATTCACCCCTCCACTTT.

CDR3 sequence reads: CASSYSRTPGNTIYF. The CDR3 region has the DNA TGTGCCAGCAGTTACTCGAGGACACCAGGAAACACCATATATTTT. The chain couples TRBV6-5 to TRBJ1-3; TRBD1 might be the D (5 bases). The germline CDR1 and CDR2 sequences are MNHEY and SVGAGI. The V and J ends lost 0 bases and 4 bases respectively, with 10 bases between them. This CDR3 is 15 amino acids long.

The gene calls are TRBV28 and TRBJ1-3, with D hard to call. The CDR3 extends over 16 amino acids. The germline V gene has CDR1 MDHEN and CDR2 SYDVKM. V shed 4 bases and J shed 0 bases, with 13 bases lying between them. The CDR3 coding sequence is TGTGCCAGCAGTTCTACGGGAGGCCCCTCTGGAAACACCATATATTTT. It encodes CASSSTGGPSGNTIYF.